A single sample gave rise to the 7 T cell receptor beta chains below, sequenced in a study of PD-L1 blockade in urothelial cancer. Sequencing was performed with immunoSEQ multiplex PCR; in TCRdb, only in-frame clones are kept and a portion is missing. The table lists about 88,000 clones, approximately 91% of them singletons. Here the sequenced sample was PBMCs, taken around atezolizumab (anti-PD-L1) treatment. The receptors derive from a man aged 55 to 70 with urothelial cancer.

This clone came up once. CDR3: CASSQDVRDGYTF. CDR3 coding DNA: TGCGCCAGCAGCCAAGATGTTCGGGATGGCTACACCTTC. The gene calls are TRBV4-3 and TRBJ1-2, with unresolved D. CDR3 length: 13 residues. Germline CDR1 reads LGHNA; CDR2 reads YSLEER. Trimming pared 0 bases from V and 6 bases from J, leaving 8 bases between.

The rearrangement joins TRBV28 to TRBJ1-4, with 7 bases aligning to TRBD1. Trimming removed 4 bases from V and 5 bases from J; junction bases left unmatched: 4. Germline CDR1 is MDHEN and CDR2 is SYDVKM. The CDR3 is 14 amino acids. The CDR3 DNA follows: TGTGCCAGCAGTTCAGGACAGGCGAATGAAAAACTGTTTTTT. Its protein product is CASSSGQANEKLFF.

CDR3 DNA: TGTGCCAGCTCACCACCGGGCCGCGGGGGGGCCGGTGAGCAGTTCTTC. Translated: CASSPPGRGGAGEQFF. The V call is TRBV18, the J call TRBJ2-1, with 9 bases that match TRBD2. The germline V gene encodes CDR1 KGHSH and CDR2 LQKENI. V gave up 0 bases and J gave up 9 bases; unmatched junction bases: 9. This CDR3 is 16 amino acids long.

The rearrangement links TRBV11-1 to TRBJ1-2; TRBD1 matches 12 bases. Germline-derived CDR1 and CDR2 are SGHAT and FQDESV (reference sequence). The V gene end was trimmed by 4 bases and the J gene end by 2 bases; junction bases not matched to a gene: 8. The CDR3 spans 17 residues. The CDR3 loop is CASSSPGQGALNYGYTF. CDR3 nucleotide sequence: TGTGCCAGCAGCTCGCCGGGACAGGGGGCGTTGAACTATGGCTACACCTTC.

The V call is TRBV7-2, the J call TRBJ1-6, with 8 bases fitting TRBD1. V shed 5 bases and J 7 bases; nucleotides not matched to a gene: 7. The V gene's germline CDR1 is SGHTA and CDR2 FQGNSA. This CDR3 has 15 residues. This CDR3 reads CASSPGQGRNSPLHF. CDR3 DNA: TGTGCCAGCAGCCCAGGACAGGGTCGGAATTCACCCCTCCACTTT.

The rearrangement links TRBV11-2 to TRBJ2-5; tentative D call: TRBD2 (6 bases). Between the trimmed V and J ends, which lost 8 bases and 5 bases, there was a span of 9 bases. The CDR3 spans 11 residues. Germline V gene lookup returns CDR1 SGHAT and CDR2 FQNNGV. This CDR3 reads CASLGGETQYF. The CDR3, as DNA: TGTGCCAGCCTGGGGGGTGAGACCCAGTACTTC.

This rearrangement joins TRBV29-1 to TRBJ2-1; TRBD2 matches 7 bases. The CDR3 sequence is 14 residues long. Germline values: CDR1 SQVTM, CDR2 ANQGSEA. V gave up 2 bases and J gave up 1 base; unmatched junction bases: 2. The CDR3 sequence: CSVELAVSYNEQFF. DNA of the CDR3: TGCAGCGTTGAACTAGCGGTATCCTACAATGAGCAGTTCTTC.